The 14 T cell receptor beta chains below come from one sample, sequenced in a study of T-cell memory formation after mild COVID-19. TCRdb processed the 5' RACE reads anew with MiXCR; each CDR3 protein has one entry. The table has 190,000 or so distinct CDR3 sequences, about 22% seen once. Input material: PBMCs or a T cell subset sorted from them (not recorded which). These receptor sequences come from an adult woman who had mild COVID-19 (a few samples of this study predate the infection). Cell type and time point are not known.

This sequence joins TRBV4-3 and TRBJ1-2; perhaps TRBD1 as D (5 bases). The CDR3 has 16 residues. V dropped 1 base and J dropped 2 bases, with 14 bases sitting between them. Per the germline V gene, CDR1 is LGHNA and CDR2 is YSLEER. The CDR3 spells CASSQGRGGLNYGYTF. CDR3 coding DNA: TGCGCCAGCAGCCAAGGGCGGGGGGGATTGAACTATGGCTACACCTTC.

The J gene is TRBJ2-1, the V gene TRBV4-1; D unclear. Trimming took off 0 bases at V and 10 bases at J, with 10 bases between the two ends. Per germline, CDR1 MGHRA and CDR2 YSYEKL. This CDR3 is 13 amino acids long. In nucleotides, the CDR3 is TGCGCCAGCAGCCAAGAAAGCCCCGGAGAGCAGTTCTTC. Protein sequence: CASSQESPGEQFF.

This clonotype was found a few times. The gene calls are TRBV20-1 and TRBJ2-1, with 15 positions matching TRBD2. The length of the CDR3 is 20 residues. Germline CDR1 and CDR2: DFQATT and SNEGSKA (reference sequence). V lost 0 bases and J lost 0; bases outside the gene matches: 9. In nucleotides, the CDR3 is TGCAGTGCTAGAGATACTATGGGACTAGCGGGAGGAAGCTCCTACAATGAGCAGTTCTTC. This encodes CSARDTMGLAGGSSYNEQFF.

This clonotype was picked up a small number of times. This chain connects TRBV5-1 to TRBJ2-3; perhaps D is TRBD1 or TRBD2 (5 bases each). The germline V and J ends were trimmed by 4 bases and 4 bases, with 10 bases remaining between them. This CDR3 region has 13 residues. Germline CDR1 SGHRS, CDR2 YFSETQ. The chain's CDR3 is CASSRDLPDTQYF. The CDR3 nucleotides are TGCGCCAGCAGCCGGGACCTCCCAGATACGCAGTATTTT.

The J gene is TRBJ1-5, the V gene TRBV6-5; TRBD1 agrees at 7 bases. CDR3 length equals 17 residues. J was trimmed by 1 base and V by 0 bases; bases with no gene match: 6. Germline V gene data show CDR1 as MNHEY and CDR2 as SVGAGI. This CDR3 is CASSYSLDRRSNQPQHF. The CDR3 DNA is TGTGCCAGCAGTTACTCCTTGGACAGGAGAAGCAATCAGCCCCAGCATTTT.

This chain uses TRBV5-1 with TRBJ2-3; D is undetermined. Trimming shortened V by 5 bases and J by 2 bases, and 3 bases separated the two germline ends. This CDR3 comprises 11 residues. The germline gives CDR1 SGHRS, CDR2 YFSETQ. CDR3 in amino acids: CASRDTDTQYF. The DNA of the CDR3 is TGCGCCAGCAGAGACACAGATACGCAGTATTTT.

The rearrangement uses TRBV4-3 and TRBJ2-3; 7 nucleotides agree with TRBD2. Trimming cost V 4 bases and J 11 bases; bases outside gene matches: 9. CDR1 is LGHNA, CDR2 YSLEER, per germline. This CDR3 contains 13 residues. The CDR3 protein is CASSPFLAGEQYF. The CDR3 coding sequence is TGCGCCAGCAGCCCCTTTTTGGCGGGGGAGCAGTATTTT.

This chain links TRBV29-1 with TRBJ1-2; D ambiguous. V gave up 0 bases and J gave up 7 bases, with 9 bases separating them. CDR3 length: 12 amino acids. Germline V gene data show CDR1 as SQVTM and CDR2 as ANQGSEA. For the CDR3, the DNA is TGCAGCGTTGAAGATCTGAGGTCTGGCTACACCTTC. This encodes CSVEDLRSGYTF.

This clonotype was observed a handful of times. This sequence joins TRBV5-1 and TRBJ1-2; the D is unclear. The CDR3 is 15 residues long. V lost 0 bases, J lost 9 bases, and 18 bases lay in between. Germline V gene sequence: CDR1 SGHRS, CDR2 YFSETQ. The DNA of the CDR3 is TGCGCCAGCAGCTTGGATACGGAGGGTCATTTGCGCTACACCTTC. It encodes CASSLDTEGHLRYTF. Variable domain in full (rest from reference TRBV5-1 and TRBJ1-2): KAGVTQTPRYLIKTRGQQVTLSCSPISGHRSVSWYQQTPGQGLQFLFEYFSETQRNKGNFPGRFSGRQFSNSRSEMNVSTLELGDSALYLCASSLDTEGHLRYTFGSGTRLTVV.

The sample holds a few counts of this clonotype. The V and J genes are TRBV6-2 or TRBV6-3 and TRBJ2-5, with TRBD1 identical over 12 bases. Germline CDR1 MNHEY, CDR2 SVGEGT. The V and J ends lost 0 bases and 0 bases, in that order; junction bases with no gene match: 5. CDR3 length equals 18 residues. CDR3 coding DNA: TGTGCCAGCAGTTACTCCCGGGACAGGGGGCTCTACCAAGAGACCCAGTACTTC. Protein sequence: CASSYSRDRGLYQETQYF.

The chain recombines TRBV12-3 or TRBV12-4 with TRBJ2-1; weak D call: TRBD2 (5 bases). The ends were cut back, 7 bases at V and 8 bases at J, with 15 bases in the middle. This CDR3 comprises 13 residues. CDR3 loop: CASTHRAGDEQFF. The DNA of the CDR3 is TGTGCCAGCACTCACCGGGCCGGGGATGAGCAGTTCTTC.

CDR3 bases: TGTGCCAGCACCAGGGGGGCCACAGATACGCAGTATTTT. Translation gives CASTRGATDTQYF. This chain links TRBV12-3 or TRBV12-4 with TRBJ2-3; D is perhaps TRBD1 (7 bases). The V and J ends lost 7 bases and 2 bases respectively, with 10 bases between them. This CDR3 is built from 13 residues.

The chain joins TRBV11-2 to TRBJ2-3; 11 nucleotides match TRBD2. CDR1 is SGHAT and CDR2 is FQNNGV in the germline V gene. V was clipped by 0 bases and J by 5 bases; unmatched bases: 4. The CDR3 has 16 residues. The CDR3 region has the DNA TGTGCCAGCAGCTTAGAGCAGGGACTAGCGGTAGATACGCAGTATTTT. Translated, it gives CASSLEQGLAVDTQYF. Together with reference TRBV11-2 and TRBJ2-3, the CDR3 gives the full variable domain: EAGVAQSPRYKIIEKRQSVAFWCNPISGHATLYWYQQILGQGPKLLIQFQNNGVVDDSQLPKDRFSAERLKGVDSTLKIQPAKLEDSAVYLCASSLEQGLAVDTQYFGPGTRLTVL.

V gene TRBV3-1 combines with J gene TRBJ2-7; the D gene is possibly TRBD1 (6 bases). The CDR3 extends over 14 amino acids. Germline lookup yields CDR1 LGHDT and CDR2 YNNKEL (reference sequence). Trimming removed 3 bases at V and 3 bases at J, with 12 bases between. The chain's CDR3 is CASSQFRGSYEQYF. The CDR3 DNA sequence: TGTGCCAGCAGCCAGTTCAGGGGAAGCTACGAGCAGTACTTC.